Following are 27 T cell receptor beta chains from one sample sequenced in a study of T-cell reconstitution after alpha-beta-depleted transplantation in children. TCRbeta library construction was performed incorporating unique molecular identifiers. From the PCR reads, TCRdb called clonotypes with MiXCR, one entry per CDR3 protein. The sample yields 700,000 to 950,000 distinct CDR3 sequences, 16% seen once. The specimen comprised PBMCs, mostly from graft donor cells, sampled 360 days after TCRalphabeta/CD19-depleted stem cell transplant. Receptors originate from a male patient aged 10 to 17 who had a stem cell transplant for acute lymphoblastic leukemia, so the T cells may come from the graft donor.

The chain links TRBV5-1 to TRBJ1-6; 7 bases line up with TRBD1. The CDR3 extends over 15 amino acids. The germline V gene has CDR1 SGHRS and CDR2 YFSETQ. V shed 0 bases and J 7 bases; nucleotides not matched to a gene: 4. The CDR3 sequence is CASSLARGHNSPLHF. DNA for the CDR3: TGCGCCAGCAGCTTGGCGAGGGGGCACAATTCACCCCTCCACTTT. The full variable domain, completed using reference TRBV5-1 and TRBJ1-6, is KAGVTQTPRYLIKTRGQQVTLSCSPISGHRSVSWYQQTPGQGLQFLFEYFSETQRNKGNFPGRFSGRQFSNSRSEMNVSTLELGDSALYLCASSLARGHNSPLHFGNGTRLTVT.

This clonotype was counted between two and nine times. The chain employs TRBV12-3 or TRBV12-4 and TRBJ2-3; TRBD2 might be the D (5 bases). With 6 bases removed from V and 4 bases from J, the gap between germline ends came to 11 bases. The CDR3 totals 13 residues. The CDR3 reads CASRLVSPDTQYF. The DNA for the CDR3 is TGTGCCAGCAGACTAGTCAGCCCAGATACGCAGTATTTT.

The chain carries TRBV7-9 and TRBJ2-2; D is unresolved. Germline loops: CDR1 SEHNR, CDR2 FQNEAQ (reference sequence). The V gene lost 1 base and the J gene lost 2 bases, with 8 bases spanning the gap. The CDR3 has 15 amino acids. The CDR3 here is CASSLVTANTGELFF. In DNA form, the CDR3 reads TGTGCCAGCAGCTTAGTGACGGCTAACACCGGGGAGCTGTTTTTT.

This clonotype occurred a few times. The chain has TRBV20-1 and TRBJ2-2; D is ambiguous. The V end lost 1 base, the J end lost 7 bases, and 4 bases lay between the germline ends. This CDR3 has 11 residues. CDR1 is DFQATT, CDR2 SNEGSKA, per germline (reference sequence). The CDR3 loop reads CSARGFGELFF. DNA for the CDR3: TGCAGTGCTAGAGGCTTCGGGGAGCTGTTTTTT.

This clonotype has just a few counts. The J gene is TRBJ2-7, the V gene TRBV7-9; D remains ambiguous. The ends were cut back, 0 bases at V and 0 bases at J, with 12 bases in the middle. The germline V gene has CDR1 SEHNR and CDR2 FQNEAQ (reference sequence). The CDR3 has 16 amino acids. The CDR3 DNA reads TGTGCCAGCAGCTTAGCCCTGGGGTACAGCTCCTACGAGCAGTACTTC. It encodes CASSLALGYSSYEQYF.

This clonotype was observed a handful of times. V and J are TRBV5-1 and TRBJ2-2, with 13 bases that match TRBD2. CDR1 and CDR2 from the germline V gene are SGHRS and YFSETQ. V was clipped by 4 bases and J by 5 bases; unmatched bases: 8. There are 17 residues in the CDR3. CDR3 loop: CASSPGLAGKLTGELFF. CDR3 DNA sequence: TGCGCCAGCAGCCCGGGACTAGCGGGGAAACTTACCGGGGAGCTGTTTTTT.

This clonotype occurred a few times. The V call is TRBV27, the J call TRBJ2-7; 9 nucleotides agree with TRBD2. The CDR3 has 15 residues. Germline V CDR1 and CDR2: MNHEY, SMNVEV (reference sequence). The ends lost 8 bases at V and 3 bases at J; junction bases unmatched: 11. CDR3 sequence reads: CASSGRSGRRYEQYF. The CDR3 nucleotides read TGTGCCAGCTCCGGGAGAAGCGGGAGGCGCTACGAGCAGTACTTC.

This clonotype was seen more than once but under ten times. J is TRBJ2-5 and V is TRBV12-3 or TRBV12-4; D gene uncertain. Trimming stripped 0 bases from V and 4 bases from J, with 9 bases between. CDR3 length equals 14 residues. As DNA, the CDR3 is TGTGCCAGCAGTTTAGCCCCCACGGGAGAGACCCAGTACTTC. Amino acids: CASSLAPTGETQYF.

This clonotype was observed at least ten times. This sequence joins TRBV20-1 and TRBJ2-3, with 7 bases lining up with TRBD2. CDR1 is DFQATT and CDR2 is SNEGSKA in the germline V gene (reference sequence). Trimming cost V 3 bases and J 6 bases; bases outside gene matches: 12. The CDR3 spans 15 residues. CDR3 DNA: TGCAGTGCTAGTTGGGGACTACGGGACTTCGATACGCAGTATTTT. This encodes CSASWGLRDFDTQYF.

The rearrangement uses TRBV7-8 and TRBJ2-7; no clear D gene. This CDR3 comprises 15 residues. Germline V gene data show CDR1 as SGHVS and CDR2 as FQNEAQ. V gave up 1 base and J gave up 2 bases, with 12 bases separating them. Written as DNA, the CDR3 is TGTGCCAGCAGCTTAGGGCCAGCAACAACCTACGAGCAGTACTTC. Translation gives CASSLGPATTYEQYF.

The chain is built from TRBV7-3 and TRBJ2-3; no firm D call. The length of the CDR3 is 13 residues. V dropped 5 bases and J dropped 5 bases, with 11 bases sitting between them. The germline gives CDR1 SGHTA, CDR2 FQGTGA. CDR3: CASSPGVGDTQYF. CDR3 coding DNA: TGTGCCAGCAGCCCCGGCGTGGGAGATACGCAGTATTTT.

The chain couples TRBV12-3 or TRBV12-4 to TRBJ1-1; D not certain. The V end was cut by 1 base, the J end by 2 bases, with 14 bases between. The CDR3 has 16 amino acids. The CDR3 protein is CASSLGDRDVNTEAFF. CDR3 nucleotides: TGTGCCAGCAGTTTAGGAGATAGGGATGTTAACACTGAAGCTTTCTTT.

This clonotype has a handful of counts. The V gene is TRBV5-6, the J gene TRBJ2-3, with D possibly TRBD2 on 6 matching bases. Germline lookup yields CDR1 SGHDT and CDR2 YYEEEE. Between the trimmed V and J ends, which lost 0 bases and 1 base, there was a span of 12 bases. The CDR3 has 16 residues. CDR3 residues: CASSLVTRVGTDTQYF. The CDR3 nucleotides read TGTGCCAGCAGCTTGGTGACTAGAGTGGGCACAGATACGCAGTATTTT. The full variable domain, with the rest looked up from reference TRBV5-6 and TRBJ2-3, is DAGVTQSPTHLIKTRGQQVTLRCSPKSGHDTVSWYQQALGQGPQFIFQYYEEEERQRGNFPDRFSGHQFPNYSSELNVNALLLGDSALYLCASSLVTRVGTDTQYFGPGTRLTVL.

This clonotype was seen a handful of times. CDR3 sequence reads: CASSVVVGTDTQYF. In DNA form, the CDR3 reads TGTGCCAGCAGCGTAGTAGTAGGGACAGATACGCAGTATTTT. The chain has TRBV9 and TRBJ2-3; D gene uncertain. This CDR3 contains 14 residues. Trimming cost V 0 bases and J 3 bases, with 8 bases left between them. Germline CDR1 and CDR2: SGDLS and YYNGEE.

This clonotype was recorded a few times. The chain combines TRBV19 with TRBJ1-4, with D tentatively TRBD1 (5 bases). The germline V gene encodes CDR1 LNHDA and CDR2 SQIVND (reference sequence). This CDR3 comprises 14 residues. V lost 5 bases to trimming and J lost 8 bases, with 15 bases between them. CDR3 loop: CASSWRGNGEKLFF. In nucleotides, the CDR3 is TGTGCCAGTAGTTGGCGGGGGAATGGAGAAAAACTGTTTTTT.

This rearrangement joins TRBV3-1 to TRBJ2-1, with 11 positions matching TRBD2. The V gene end was trimmed by 3 bases and the J gene end by 0 bases; junction bases not matched to a gene: 16. Germline V CDR1 and CDR2: LGHDT, YNNKEL (reference sequence). This CDR3 contains 21 residues. In DNA form, the CDR3 reads TGTGCCAGCAGCCATATATTACGGTGGACTAGCGGGTTACGCTCCTACAATGAGCAGTTCTTC. Translated: CASSHILRWTSGLRSYNEQFF.

The rearrangement links TRBV5-1 to TRBJ1-3; 7 bases align to TRBD1. The CDR3 runs 13 residues. Looked up from germline, CDR1 is SGHRS and CDR2 is YFSETQ. V trimming: 3 bases; J trimming: 4 bases; junction bases outside the gene matches: 1. The CDR3 sequence: CASSSDRGNTIYF. CDR3 nucleotide sequence: TGCGCCAGCAGCTCGGACAGGGGAAACACCATATATTTT.

The CDR3 is CASRYRPNTNTGELFF. CDR3 nucleotide sequence: TGTGCCAGCCGATATAGGCCAAATACGAACACCGGGGAGCTGTTTTTT. This chain joins TRBV7-8 and TRBJ2-2, with D uncertain. Between the trimmed V and J ends, which lost 8 bases and 0 bases, there was a span of 16 bases. Germline CDR1 SGHVS, CDR2 FQNEAQ. The CDR3 loop spans 16 amino acids.

Many counts were recorded for this clonotype. V is TRBV12-3 or TRBV12-4 and J is TRBJ2-2; 8 bases are shared with TRBD2. The CDR3 contains 14 residues. The ends lost 6 bases at V and 4 bases at J; junction bases unmatched: 4. The CDR3 loop reads CASRGAGVTGELFF. CDR3 nucleotide sequence: TGTGCCAGCAGGGGAGCGGGAGTCACCGGGGAGCTGTTTTTT.

This sequence joins TRBV18 and TRBJ1-2; tentatively, D is TRBD1 (6 bases). CDR1 and CDR2 from the germline V gene are KGHSH and LQKENI. V lost 3 bases to trimming and J lost 1 base, with 9 bases between them. This CDR3 has 14 residues. DNA of the CDR3: TGTGCCAGCTCACCGGGGGGCGGTAACTATGGCTACACCTTC. Its translation: CASSPGGGNYGYTF.

The chain combines TRBV28 with TRBJ1-2, with 7 bases fitting TRBD1. Germline V lookup: CDR1 MDHEN, CDR2 SYDVKM. J was trimmed by 0 bases and V by 6 bases; bases with no gene match: 19. The CDR3 has 19 residues. The CDR3 nucleotides are TGTGCCAGCAGGCAAGGACAGGCCCCTACCACGGCCCCTAACTATGGCTACACCTTC. Translation gives CASRQGQAPTTAPNYGYTF.

A remark on this clonotype: Germline and junction disagree at one end, which may indicate a read error. The chain employs TRBV18 and TRBJ2-1; 7 bases fit TRBD2. This CDR3 has 14 amino acids. Germline-derived CDR1 and CDR2 are KGHSH and LQKENI. CDR3 in DNA: TGTGCCAGCTCACCATTGGGGAGCGGGAATGGGCAGTTCTTC. Translation: CASSPLGSGNGQFF.

This clonotype has at least ten counts. This chain connects TRBV29-1 to TRBJ2-5; D is perhaps TRBD1 or TRBD2 (5 bases each). Germline V lookup: CDR1 SQVTM, CDR2 ANQGSEA. The ends were cut back, 8 bases at V and 5 bases at J, with 9 bases in the middle. CDR3 size: 10 residues. The CDR3 coding sequence is TGCAGCTCGTGGGGGGAGACCCAGTACTTC. It yields the protein CSSWGETQYF.

This clonotype was seen more than once but under ten times. V usage is TRBV18 and J usage is TRBJ2-7; 9 bases line up with TRBD1. Germline lookup yields CDR1 KGHSH and CDR2 LQKENI. V dropped 3 bases and J dropped 0; count of bases not matched to a gene: 9. The CDR3 extends over 17 amino acids. In nucleotides, the CDR3 is TGTGCCAGCTCACCGAGGCCGCGGGACAGGGCCTCCTACGAGCAGTACTTC. It translates to CASSPRPRDRASYEQYF.

This clonotype has a handful of counts. This chain joins TRBV10-3 and TRBJ2-7, with a possible D match to TRBD2 (5 bases). V shed 5 bases and J shed 3 bases, with 11 bases lying between them. CDR1 ENHRY and CDR2 SYGVKD come from the germline V gene. The CDR3 is 13 residues long. CDR3 amino acids: CAISTVSDYEQYF. In nucleotides, the CDR3 is TGTGCCATCAGTACGGTTAGCGACTACGAGCAGTACTTC.

This clonotype was seen only a few times. The CDR3 loop is CASSAAHRDIDNEQFF. The DNA of the CDR3 is TGTGCCAGCAGCGCCGCGCACCGGGACATCGACAATGAGCAGTTCTTC. The rearrangement joins TRBV7-6 to TRBJ2-1; D might be TRBD1 (6 bases). There are 16 residues in the CDR3. From germline, CDR1 is SGHVS and CDR2 FNYEAQ. V was cut by 5 bases and J by 5 bases, with 19 bases left in between.

A few counts support this clonotype. The rearrangement joins TRBV16 to TRBJ2-7; 10 bases agree with TRBD2. The germline V gene encodes CDR1 KGHSY and CDR2 FQNENV. The J segment lost 5 bases and the V segment lost 4 bases, leaving 11 bases of the junction unmatched. This CDR3 has 16 amino acids. The CDR3 nucleotides are TGTGCCAGCAGCCCTTTTCTAGCGGGGGCAGGCGACGAGCAGTACTTC. Amino acids: CASSPFLAGAGDEQYF.